A selection of T cell receptor beta chains follows, all from one sample in a study of control samples from healthy donors and cancer patients. The data were produced by immunoSEQ multiplex PCR, yet TCRdb's version contains in-frame clones alone and is incomplete. The sample lists a few hundred thousand clones; approximately 90% were seen once. The material sequenced was PBMCs. Receptors were obtained from a man in his forties with head and neck cancer. The CDR3 runs from the conserved cysteine through the conserved F or W. The D gene is left open where the match is weak.

TRBJ1-2 . TRBV5-1 CASSLGGADGYTF
TRBJ2-5 . TRBV19 CASSTFLQETQYF
TRBJ1-4 . TRBV12-3/TRBV12-4 CASSITAEKLFF
TRBJ2-3 . TRBV3-1/TRBV3-2 CASSQAPGRVYTQYF
TRBJ2-3 . TRBV19 CASSKDRVRTDTQYF
TRBJ2-2 TRBD1 TRBV2 CASRQGRYGELFF
TRBJ1-1 . TRBV28 CASSWNRAGNTEAFF
TRBJ2-3 . TRBV27 CASSLTGTPWGTDTQYF
TRBJ2-5 TRBD2 TRBV28 CASSSTRLAGFQETQYF
TRBJ2-7 TRBD1 TRBV2 CASSGTGGRGEQYF
TRBJ2-3 . TRBV24-1 CATSDFAGVDTQYF
TRBJ2-2 . TRBV5-6 CASSLSGGELFF
TRBJ2-1 . TRBV10-3 CAIGQNYNEQFF
TRBJ1-5 TRBD1 TRBV18 CASSRDRVDQPQHF
TRBJ1-5 TRBD1 TRBV19 CASSILTGGDQPQHF
TRBJ2-4 . TRBV11-2 CASSFPVRGPKNIQYF
TRBJ1-2 . TRBV29-1 CSVEGDGYGYTF
TRBJ1-1 TRBD1 TRBV30 CAWSEARGQRAFF
TRBJ2-3 . TRBV5-4 CASSVWDGSFTDTQYF
TRBJ2-1 TRBD2 TRBV6-5 CASSSLGGADNEQFF
TRBJ1-1 . TRBV3-1/TRBV3-2 CASSQVPDSGAEAFF
TRBJ2-7 . TRBV27 CASSPPNRGEQYF
TRBJ2-7 . TRBV9 CASSAGVTYEQYF
TRBJ1-2 . TRBV24-1 CATSEGNPYGYTF
TRBJ2-7 TRBD1 TRBV7-3 CASSLTGTGTYEQYF
TRBJ2-3 TRBD1 TRBV30 CAWSRGQSTDTQYF
TRBJ2-7 . TRBV28 CASSLPEAPGSYEQYF
TRBJ1-5 . TRBV6-5 CASSYGPGPQPQHF
TRBJ2-7 . TRBV6-6 CASTPGFSYEQYF
TRBJ2-4 . TRBV27 CASSSRENIQYF
TRBJ2-7 TRBD1 TRBV18 CASSPGQSPYEQYF
TRBJ2-2 TRBD2 TRBV13 CASSIERGPETGELFF
TRBJ2-1 TRBD1 TRBV11-2 CAISETGINEQFF
TRBJ2-2 . TRBV29-1 CSAYFTGWSRTGELFF
TRBJ1-3 . TRBV4-1 CASSQDHTGRRNTIYF
TRBJ2-1 . TRBV27 CASSLQTGYNEQFF
TRBJ2-2 . TRBV5-1 CASSRFPGAEVAGELFF
TRBJ1-5 TRBD1 TRBV2 CASEDNRGGNQPQHF
TRBJ2-1 . TRBV7-9 CASSPSSGFYNEQFF
TRBJ2-5 TRBD2 TRBV18 CASTNSGSGETQYF
TRBJ2-5 TRBD1 TRBV11-3 CASSNNQGAGGETQYF
TRBJ2-2 . TRBV11-2 CASSLVEFRAGELFF
TRBJ2-7 . TRBV7-2 CASSLAKAGLNYEQYF
TRBJ2-7 TRBD2 TRBV9 CASSALGSGATYEQYF
TRBJ1-5 . TRBV20-1 CSASEGERNQPQHF
TRBJ2-7 . TRBV27 CATRPVGSASYEQYF
TRBJ2-7 . TRBV5-4 CASSSRTLSSEQYF